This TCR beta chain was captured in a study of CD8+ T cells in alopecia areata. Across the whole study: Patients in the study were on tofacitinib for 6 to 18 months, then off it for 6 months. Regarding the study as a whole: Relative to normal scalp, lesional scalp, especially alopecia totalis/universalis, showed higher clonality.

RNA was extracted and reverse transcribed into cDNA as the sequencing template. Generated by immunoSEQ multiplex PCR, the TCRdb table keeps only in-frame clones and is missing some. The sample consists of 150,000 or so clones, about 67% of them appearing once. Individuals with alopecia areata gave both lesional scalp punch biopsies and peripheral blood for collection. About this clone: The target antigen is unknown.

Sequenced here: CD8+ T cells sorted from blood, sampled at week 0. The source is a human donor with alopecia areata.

CDR3 region: CAGQLAGYNEQFF. The CDR3 bases are TGTGCCGGCCAACTAGCGGGGTACAATGAGCAGTTCTTC. The J gene is TRBJ2-1, the V gene TRBV30, with 10 bases matching TRBD2. V lost 8 bases and J lost 4; bases outside the gene matches: 5. Germline V gives CDR1 GTSNPN, CDR2 SVGIG (reference sequence). CDR3 length: 13 amino acids.